This T cell receptor beta chain stems from a study of metastatic and nonmetastatic thyroid tumors. Whole-study context: Repertoires were compared across blood and tumor or nodule tissue from malignant and benign thyroid patients. Study-level points and caveats: Benign nodules were reported to have significantly lower TCR beta diversity than malignant thyroid tumors, in blood and tumor.

V lost 5 bases, J lost 1 base, and 5 bases stayed unmatched. The CDR3 consists of 14 residues. The V gene's germline CDR1 is MDHEN and CDR2 SYDVKM. Only a few counts were recorded for this clone. Its antigen is still unknown. All patients reached thyroid surgery having received no treatment beforehand. TCRdb re-called the PCR reads with MiXCR. This table holds around 15,000 clones, 25% to 30% found once. The chain uses TRBV28 and TRBJ2-7, with 7 nucleotides matching TRBD2. Sequencing was carried out using tumor tissue. This sequence was found in a male donor with papillary thyroid cancer or a benign thyroid nodule (not recorded which). Some clones in this sample may be carry-over from other donors' samples. The CDR3 loop is CASSETSWSYEQYF. DNA of the CDR3: TGTGCCAGCAGTGAGACTAGCTGGTCCTACGAGCAGTACTTC.